This T cell receptor beta chain was captured by sequencing in a study of cytomegalovirus exposure and HLA in healthy donors. Use of 60 Vbeta and 13 Jbeta primers characterized the PCR. Assay used: immunoSEQ multiplex PCR; TCRdb lists only in-frame clones, some missing. This sample has about 130,000 clones; 76% occur once, and the top ten carry roughly 3%. The germline V and J ends were trimmed by 5 bases and 0 bases, with 11 bases remaining between them. The germline V gene has CDR1 SQVTM and CDR2 ANQGSEA. This CDR3 region has 14 residues. This rearrangement joins TRBV29-1 to TRBJ2-1; the D gene is possibly TRBD1 (5 bases). The sample comprised PBMCs. The sequence came from a man aged 40-49 years in good health and CMV-seronegative. DNA for the CDR3: TGCAGCGTTTGTGACAGTTTCTCCTACAATGAGCAGTTCTTC. Its translation: CSVCDSFSYNEQFF.